This T cell receptor (beta chain) was found in a study of siplizumab effects on memory and regulatory T cells. Looking at the study overall: Siplizumab-treated (about 0.97 ug/mL) and drug-free mixed lymphocyte reactions were paired. General observations from the study: It was not possible to assign a naive or memory phenotype to roughly 80-95% of proliferating CD4+ or CD8+ clones. Sequences below about 10^-5 frequency were poorly captured, and few alloreactive clones mapped to unstimulated subsets.

In its sample, this clone was seen a few times. Its matching antigen is unknown. Mixed lymphocyte reaction cells underwent less than 7 days of coculture at 37°C. CDR1 is MDHEN, CDR2 SYDVKM, per germline. The V end was cut by 2 bases, the J end by 5 bases, with 25 bases between. This CDR3 spans 19 amino acids. Here immunoSEQ multiplex PCR was the method, and the copy in TCRdb shows in-frame clones only, minus some. The sample comprises 7,500 to 8,500 clones, approximately 35% of which are singletons, and 5.5% to 6% rests with the top ten. The TCR sequence derives from a human donor in good health; the cells came from an allogeneic mixed lymphocyte reaction. The chain recombines TRBV28 with TRBJ2-1; no clear D gene. Specimen: CFSE-low (dividing) CD8+ T cells sorted from an allogeneic mixed lymphocyte reaction. Here the CDR3 reads CASSLLVLGPSPTDNEQFF. Here the CDR3 DNA reads TGTGCCAGCAGTTTACTGGTGCTAGGCCCAAGCCCAACAGACAATGAGCAGTTCTTC.